These 8 T cell receptor beta chains were sequenced from one sample in a study of cytomegalovirus exposure and HLA in healthy donors. PCR amplification relied on 60 Vbeta primers (plus 13 Jbeta primers). Data came from immunoSEQ multiplex PCR; TCRdb stores just in-frame clones and leaves some out. The data show 90,000 or so clones, approximately 81% seen once. The source material was PBMCs. The receptors were sampled from a woman in her forties in good health and CMV-seronegative.

Only a few counts were recorded for this clone. CDR3 amino acids: CASSLDGQVLSRNEQYF. The DNA of the CDR3 is TGCGCCAGCAGCTTGGATGGACAGGTCTTGTCACGTAACGAGCAGTACTTC. This chain connects TRBV5-1 to TRBJ2-7; 7 bases fit TRBD1. Germline values: CDR1 SGHRS, CDR2 YFSETQ. This CDR3 has 17 amino acids. Germline trimming cut 0 bases from V and 5 bases from J; bases unmatched to any gene: 14. Looking up the rest from reference TRBV5-1 and TRBJ2-7 gives the full variable domain: KAGVTQTPRYLIKTRGQQVTLSCSPISGHRSVSWYQQTPGQGLQFLFEYFSETQRNKGNFPGRFSGRQFSNSRSEMNVSTLELGDSALYLCASSLDGQVLSRNEQYFGPGTRLTVT.

V gene TRBV7-8 combines with J gene TRBJ2-7, with 8 positions matching TRBD2. The V and J ends lost 2 bases and 1 base, in that order; junction bases with no gene match: 7. The CDR3 extends over 16 amino acids. CDR1 is SGHVS, CDR2 FQNEAQ, per germline. This chain's CDR3 is CASSLRGAGGSYEQYF. CDR3 DNA: TGTGCCAGCAGCTTAAGGGGGGCGGGAGGTTCCTACGAGCAGTACTTC.

The J gene is TRBJ1-2, the V gene TRBV19, with D perhaps TRBD1 (6 bases). V was clipped by 0 bases and J by 4 bases, with 12 bases between them. Germline CDR1 is LNHDA and CDR2 is SQIVND (reference sequence). This CDR3 has 15 amino acids. The CDR3 loop reads CASSIDRGVVYGYTF. The CDR3 coding sequence is TGTGCCAGTAGTATAGACAGGGGAGTCGTCTATGGCTACACCTTC.

The rearrangement uses TRBV6-5 and TRBJ1-6; D is ambiguous. CDR1 and CDR2 from the germline V gene are MNHEY and SVGAGI. CDR3 length equals 13 residues. V lost 5 bases and J lost 6, with 8 bases in between. The CDR3 loop reads CASSPGFNSPLHF. The CDR3 nucleotides read TGTGCCAGCAGTCCGGGGTTTAATTCACCCCTCCACTTT.

V gene TRBV18 combines with J gene TRBJ2-6; D perhaps matches TRBD1 (6 bases). The CDR3 is 16 residues long. With 5 bases removed from V and 2 bases from J, the gap between germline ends came to 13 bases. CDR1 and CDR2 (germline): KGHSH, LQKENI. The CDR3, as DNA: TGTGCCAGCTCATTTCCCAGGGGAGCTGGGGCCAACGTCCTGACTTTC. The encoded protein is CASSFPRGAGANVLTF.

The gene calls are TRBV18 and TRBJ2-6; possibly TRBD2 for D (5 bases). Germline loops: CDR1 KGHSH, CDR2 LQKENI. The CDR3 is 16 residues long. Trimming removed 4 bases from V and 4 bases from J, with 14 bases in between. CDR3 DNA sequence: TGTGCCAGCTCACATGGACTGAAATCAGGGGCCAACGTCCTGACTTTC. Its translation: CASSHGLKSGANVLTF.

The V and J genes are TRBV15 and TRBJ2-5, with TRBD2 as a possible D gene (5 bases). With the DNA end fitting TRBJ2-7 better, the J assignment may be wrong. CDR1 is LNHNV, CDR2 YYDKDF, per germline (reference sequence). There are 14 residues in the CDR3. CDR3 loop: CATSRGVLGYEQYF. The DNA of the CDR3 is TGTGCCACCAGCAGGGGAGTACTTGGTTACGAGCAGTACTTC.

The V and J genes are TRBV18 and TRBJ1-2; weak D call: TRBD1 (6 bases). The CDR3 extends over 14 amino acids. Germline lookup yields CDR1 KGHSH and CDR2 LQKENI. Trimming stripped 5 bases from V and 2 bases from J, with 12 bases between. Written as DNA, the CDR3 is TGTGCCAGCTCAGAAGGGGGACTAAACTATGGCTACACCTTC. This codes for CASSEGGLNYGYTF.